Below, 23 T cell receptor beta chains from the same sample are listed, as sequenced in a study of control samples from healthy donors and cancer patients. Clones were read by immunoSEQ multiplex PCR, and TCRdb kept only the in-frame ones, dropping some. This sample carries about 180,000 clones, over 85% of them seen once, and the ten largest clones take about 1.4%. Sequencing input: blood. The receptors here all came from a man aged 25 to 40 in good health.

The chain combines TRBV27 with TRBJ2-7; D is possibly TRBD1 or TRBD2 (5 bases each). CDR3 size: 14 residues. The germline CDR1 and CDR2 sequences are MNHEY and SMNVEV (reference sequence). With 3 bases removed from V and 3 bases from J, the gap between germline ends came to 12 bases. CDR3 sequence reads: CASSFRDPSYEQYF. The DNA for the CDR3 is TGTGCCAGCAGTTTCCGGGACCCGAGCTACGAGCAGTACTTC.

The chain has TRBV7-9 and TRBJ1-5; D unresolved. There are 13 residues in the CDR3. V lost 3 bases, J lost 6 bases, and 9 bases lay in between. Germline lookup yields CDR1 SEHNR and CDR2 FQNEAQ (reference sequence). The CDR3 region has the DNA TGTGCCAGCAGCTTTCAGGAAGGTCAGCCCCAGCATTTT. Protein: CASSFQEGQPQHF.

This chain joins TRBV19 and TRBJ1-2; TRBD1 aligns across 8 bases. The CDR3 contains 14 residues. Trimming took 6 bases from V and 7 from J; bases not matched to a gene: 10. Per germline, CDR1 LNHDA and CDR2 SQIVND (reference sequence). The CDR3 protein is CASSPGTGALGYTF. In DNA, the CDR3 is TGTGCCAGTAGCCCAGGGACAGGAGCACTTGGCTACACCTTC. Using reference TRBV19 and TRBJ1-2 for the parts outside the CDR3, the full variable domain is DGGITQSPKYLFRKEGQNVTLSCEQNLNHDAMYWYRQDPGQGLRLIYYSQIVNDFQKGDIAEGYSVSREKKESFPLTVTSAQKNPTAFYLCASSPGTGALGYTFGSGTRLTVV.

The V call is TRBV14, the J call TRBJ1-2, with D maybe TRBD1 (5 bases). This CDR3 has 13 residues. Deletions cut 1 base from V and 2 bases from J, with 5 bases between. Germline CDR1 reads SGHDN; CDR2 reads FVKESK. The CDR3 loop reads CASSQGQNYGYTF. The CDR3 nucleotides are TGTGCCAGCAGCCAAGGACAGAACTATGGCTACACCTTC.

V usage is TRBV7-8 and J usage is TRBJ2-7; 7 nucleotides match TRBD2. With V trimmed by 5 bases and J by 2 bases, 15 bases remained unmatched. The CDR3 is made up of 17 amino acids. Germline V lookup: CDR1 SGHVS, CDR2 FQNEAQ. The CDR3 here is CASSLDRDYNRAYEQYF. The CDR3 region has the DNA TGTGCCAGCAGCCTAGACCGGGACTACAATAGGGCCTACGAGCAGTACTTC. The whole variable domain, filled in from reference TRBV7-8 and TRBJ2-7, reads GAGVSQSPRYKVAKRGQDVALRCDPISGHVSLFWYQQALGQGPEFLTYFQNEAQLDKSGLPSDRFFAERPEGSVSTLKIQRTQQEDSAVYLCASSLDRDYNRAYEQYFGPGTRLTVT.

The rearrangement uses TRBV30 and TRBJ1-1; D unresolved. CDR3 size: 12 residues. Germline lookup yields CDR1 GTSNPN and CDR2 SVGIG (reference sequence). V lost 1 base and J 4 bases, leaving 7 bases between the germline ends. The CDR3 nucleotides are TGTGCCTGGAGTGGTAGAGGCACTGAAGCTTTCTTT. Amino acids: CAWSGRGTEAFF.

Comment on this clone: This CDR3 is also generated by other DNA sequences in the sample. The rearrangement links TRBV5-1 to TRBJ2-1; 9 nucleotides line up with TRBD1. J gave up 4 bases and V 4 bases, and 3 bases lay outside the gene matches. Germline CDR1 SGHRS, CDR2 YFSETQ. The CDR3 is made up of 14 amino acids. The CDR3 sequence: CASSAGTGYNEQFF. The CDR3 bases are TGCGCCAGCAGCGCCGGGACAGGGTACAATGAGCAGTTCTTC. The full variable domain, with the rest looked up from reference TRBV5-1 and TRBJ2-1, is KAGVTQTPRYLIKTRGQQVTLSCSPISGHRSVSWYQQTPGQGLQFLFEYFSETQRNKGNFPGRFSGRQFSNSRSEMNVSTLELGDSALYLCASSAGTGYNEQFFGPGTRLTVL.

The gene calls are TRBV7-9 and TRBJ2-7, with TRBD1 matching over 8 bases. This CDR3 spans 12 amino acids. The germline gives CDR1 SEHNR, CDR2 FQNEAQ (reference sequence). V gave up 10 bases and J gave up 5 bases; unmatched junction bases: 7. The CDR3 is CATWDRSDEQYF. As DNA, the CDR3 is TGTGCCACCTGGGACAGGAGCGACGAGCAGTACTTC.

As DNA, the CDR3 is TGTGCCTGGAGTGTAAGTTTGTTAGCTTTCTTT. This codes for CAWSVSLLAFF. The chain uses TRBV30 and TRBJ1-1, with unresolved D. The CDR3 spans 11 residues. The V end lost 0 bases, the J end lost 10 bases, and 9 bases lay between the germline ends. The germline V gene has CDR1 GTSNPN and CDR2 SVGIG (reference sequence). Complete variable domain (other parts from reference TRBV30 and TRBJ1-1): SQTIHQWPATLVQPVGSPLSLECTVEGTSNPNLYWYRQAAGRGLQLLFYSVGIGQISSEVPQNLSASRPQDRQFILSSKKLLLSDSGFYLCAWSVSLLAFFGQGTRLTVV.

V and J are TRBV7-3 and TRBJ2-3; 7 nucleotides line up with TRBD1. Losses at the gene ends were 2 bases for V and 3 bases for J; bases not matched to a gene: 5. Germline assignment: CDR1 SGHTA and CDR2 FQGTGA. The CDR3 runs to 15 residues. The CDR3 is CASSLQGERTDTQYF. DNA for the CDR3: TGTGCCAGCAGCTTACAGGGGGAGAGAACAGATACGCAGTATTTT.

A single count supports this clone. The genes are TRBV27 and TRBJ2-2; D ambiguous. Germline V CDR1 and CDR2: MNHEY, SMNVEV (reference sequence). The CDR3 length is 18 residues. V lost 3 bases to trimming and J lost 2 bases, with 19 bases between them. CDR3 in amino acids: CASSFRSGGNTNTGELFF. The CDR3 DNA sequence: TGTGCCAGCAGTTTTAGGTCCGGCGGAAACACAAACACCGGGGAGCTGTTTTTT.

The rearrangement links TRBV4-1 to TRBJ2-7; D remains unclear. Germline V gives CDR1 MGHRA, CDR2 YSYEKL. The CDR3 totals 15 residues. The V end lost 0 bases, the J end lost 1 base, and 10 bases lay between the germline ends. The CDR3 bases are TGCGCCAGCAGCCAAGATCCCATTGATTCCTACGAGCAGTACTTC. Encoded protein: CASSQDPIDSYEQYF.

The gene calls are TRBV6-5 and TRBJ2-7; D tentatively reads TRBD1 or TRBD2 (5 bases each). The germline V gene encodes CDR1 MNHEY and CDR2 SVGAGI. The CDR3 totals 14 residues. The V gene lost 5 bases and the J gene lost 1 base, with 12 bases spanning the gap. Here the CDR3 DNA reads TGTGCCAGCAGTACGGGGCGCAGGTCCTACGAGCAGTACTTC. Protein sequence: CASSTGRRSYEQYF.

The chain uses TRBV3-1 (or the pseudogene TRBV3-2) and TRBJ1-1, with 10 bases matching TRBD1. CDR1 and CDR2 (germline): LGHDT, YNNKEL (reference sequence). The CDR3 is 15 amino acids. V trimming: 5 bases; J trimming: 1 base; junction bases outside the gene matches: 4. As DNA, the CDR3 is TGTGCCAGCAGCGCCCGGGACAGGGGGAACACTGAAGCTTTCTTT. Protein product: CASSARDRGNTEAFF.

This chain's CDR3 is CASIVSQSSYNEQFF. The CDR3 DNA is TGTGCCAGCATAGTCTCCCAGAGCTCCTACAATGAGCAGTTCTTC. The V call is TRBV2, the J call TRBJ2-1; unclear D gene. The length of the CDR3 is 15 residues. Between the trimmed V and J ends, which lost 7 bases and 0 bases, there was a span of 13 bases. From germline, CDR1 is SNHLY and CDR2 FYNNEI. The variable domain in full, with the rest retrieved from reference TRBV2 and TRBJ2-1, is EPEVTQTPSHQVTQMGQEVILRCVPISNHLYFYWYRQILGQKVEFLVSFYNNEISEKSEIFDDQFSVERPDGSNFTLKIRSTKLEDSAMYFCASIVSQSSYNEQFFGPGTRLTVL.

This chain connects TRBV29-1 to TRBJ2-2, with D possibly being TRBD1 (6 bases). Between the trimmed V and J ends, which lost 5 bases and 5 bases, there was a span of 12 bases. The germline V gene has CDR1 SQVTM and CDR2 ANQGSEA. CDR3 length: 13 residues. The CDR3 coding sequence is TGCAGCGTTAAGGGGGAGAGAACCGGGGAGCTGTTTTTT. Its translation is CSVKGERTGELFF.

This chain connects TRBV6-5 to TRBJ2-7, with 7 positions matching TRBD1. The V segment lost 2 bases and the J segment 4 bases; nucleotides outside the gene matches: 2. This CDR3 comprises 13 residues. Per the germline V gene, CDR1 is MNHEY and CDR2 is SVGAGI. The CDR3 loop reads CASSYRQGYEQYF. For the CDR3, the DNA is TGTGCCAGCAGTTACAGACAGGGTTACGAGCAGTACTTC.

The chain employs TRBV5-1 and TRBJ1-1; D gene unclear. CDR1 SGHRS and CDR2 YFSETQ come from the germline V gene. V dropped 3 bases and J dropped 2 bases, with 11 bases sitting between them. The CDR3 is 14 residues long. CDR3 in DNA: TGCGCCAGCAGCTCTTCCTCCCCAAACACTGAAGCTTTCTTT. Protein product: CASSSSSPNTEAFF.

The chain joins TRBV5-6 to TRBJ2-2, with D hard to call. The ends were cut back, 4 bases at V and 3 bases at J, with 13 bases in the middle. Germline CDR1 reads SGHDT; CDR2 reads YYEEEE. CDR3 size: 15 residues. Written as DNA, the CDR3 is TGTGCCAGCAGCCGATACGAGGCTGACACCGGGGAGCTGTTTTTT. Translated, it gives CASSRYEADTGELFF.

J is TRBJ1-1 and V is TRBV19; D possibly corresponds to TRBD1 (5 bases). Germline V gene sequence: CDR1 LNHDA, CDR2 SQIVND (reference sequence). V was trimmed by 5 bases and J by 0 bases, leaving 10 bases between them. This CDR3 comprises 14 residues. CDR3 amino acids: CASSSGTVNTEAFF. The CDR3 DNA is TGTGCCAGTAGTTCCGGGACGGTGAACACTGAAGCTTTCTTT.

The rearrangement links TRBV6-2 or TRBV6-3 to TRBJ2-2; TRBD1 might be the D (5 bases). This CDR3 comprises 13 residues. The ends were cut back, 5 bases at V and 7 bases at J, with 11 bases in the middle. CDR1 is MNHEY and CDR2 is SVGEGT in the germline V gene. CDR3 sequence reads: CASSPQGFGELFF. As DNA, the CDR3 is TGTGCCAGCAGTCCCCAGGGTTTCGGGGAGCTGTTTTTT.

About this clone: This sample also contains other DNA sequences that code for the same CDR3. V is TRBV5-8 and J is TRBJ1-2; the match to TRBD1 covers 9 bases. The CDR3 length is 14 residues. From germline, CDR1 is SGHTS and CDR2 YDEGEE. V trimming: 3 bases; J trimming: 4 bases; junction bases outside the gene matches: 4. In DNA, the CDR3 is TGTGCCAGCAGCTCTAGACAGGGGGTCTATGGCTACACCTTC. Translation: CASSSRQGVYGYTF.

Here the CDR3 DNA reads TGTGCCAGCAGCGCGACAGGGACATATAATTCACCCCTCCACTTT. Translation gives CASSATGTYNSPLHF. The chain employs TRBV6-2 or TRBV6-3 and TRBJ1-6; 7 bases map to TRBD1. Trimming removed 6 bases from V and 4 bases from J; junction bases left unmatched: 6. Germline V gene sequence: CDR1 MNHEY, CDR2 SVGEGT. The CDR3 loop spans 15 amino acids.